This is a list of T cell receptor beta chains from one sample in a study of CD8 T cells in ankylosing spondylitis. TCRdb recomputed calls from the 5' RACE reads with MiXCR, one row per CDR3 protein. This table has more than 650,000 distinct CDR3 sequences, 10% to 15% appearing once. Sequencing was performed on blood, either unsorted or a sorted T cell fraction (not recorded which). The receptor set was obtained from a male donor with ankylosing spondylitis. Both conserved end residues are part of each CDR3. D genes are given only for firm matches. The size of a clone is reported for some rows only, either as once, few or many, or as a class for expanded clones.

size | D | J | V | DNA | CDR3
few | . | TRBJ1-5 | TRBV10-3 | TGTGCCATCAGTGCCTACAGGGACACTTATAGCAATCAGCCCCAGCATTTT | CAISAYRDTYSNQPQHF
few | TRBD1 | TRBJ1-1 | TRBV12-3/TRBV12-4 | TGTGCCAGCAGTTTCACGGCAGGGGGTTCGAACACTGAAGCTTTCTTT | CASSFTAGGSNTEAFF
. | . | TRBJ1-2 | TRBV7-2 | TGTGCCAGCAGCTTAGCGGAGGCCCGGACCTATGGCTACACCTTC | CASSLAEARTYGYTF
. | TRBD2 | TRBJ2-5 | TRBV20-1 | TGCAGTGCTACTAGCGGGAGGAGGGAGACCCAGTACTTC | CSATSGRRETQYF
few | TRBD2 | TRBJ2-2 | TRBV7-8 | TGTGCCAGCACCGTGGGGGGAGTAGCGGGAGACGGGGAGCTGTTTTTT | CASTVGGVAGDGELFF
few | . | TRBJ2-5 | TRBV4-3 | TGCGCCAGCAGCCAAGATTACCGGGAGACCCAGTACTTC | CASSQDYRETQYF
few | . | TRBJ2-3 | TRBV19 | TGTGCCAGTAGTTCCTTGGGGGGAGGCACAGATACGCAGTATTTT | CASSSLGGGTDTQYF
few | TRBD2 | TRBJ2-7 | TRBV7-8 | TGTGCCAGCAGCTTAGTCTCGGGGGGGCCTTCCTACGAGCAGTACTTC | CASSLVSGGPSYEQYF
. | . | TRBJ2-7 | TRBV5-5 | TGTGCCAGCAGCCCACTTTCCCAGGGAACGGGGGAGCAGTACTTC | CASSPLSQGTGEQYF
few | . | TRBJ2-2 | TRBV11-2 | TGTGCCAGCAGCATTCAGGGATTCGGGGAGCTGTTTTTT | CASSIQGFGELFF
. | . | TRBJ2-1 | TRBV4-3 | TGCGCCAGCAGCCAAGGCGGGATCTACAATGAGCAGTTCTTC | CASSQGGIYNEQFF
many | . | TRBJ1-6 | TRBV20-1 | TGCAGTGCGCCTCGGGGGGGCGGCTCTTCACCCCTCCACTTT | CSAPRGGGSSPLHF
few | . | TRBJ1-2 | TRBV10-3 | TGTGCCATCAGTGAGCCTGACCCTCATGGCTACACCTTC | CAISEPDPHGYTF
few | TRBD2 | TRBJ2-1 | TRBV24-1 | TGTGCCACCAGTGAACCGACTAGCGGGAGGGCCTGGGGTGAGCAGTTCTTC | CATSEPTSGRAWGEQFF
once | TRBD1 | TRBJ2-3 | TRBV11-2 | TGTGCCAGCAGCTCTGAGGACAGGGGCACAGATACGCAGTATTTT | CASSSEDRGTDTQYF
. | TRBD1 | TRBJ2-3 | TRBV28 | TGTGCCAGCAGGGACAGGAGAACTAGCACAGATACGCAGTATTTT | CASRDRRTSTDTQYF
few | TRBD1 | TRBJ2-7 | TRBV5-1 | TGCGCCAGCAGGCGGCAGGGGGCGAACTCCCTTCACGAGCAGTACTTC | CASRRQGANSLHEQYF
few | TRBD2 | TRBJ2-3 | TRBV15 | TGTGCCACCAGCAGATTTGCGGGAGAAGCGTATACGCAGTATTTT | CATSRFAGEAYTQYF
few | . | TRBJ2-3 | TRBV9 | TGTGCCAGCAGCGTACAAGCGGCGTGGGCAGATACGCAGTATTTT | CASSVQAAWADTQYF
. | . | TRBJ2-7 | TRBV11-2 | TGTGCCAGCAGCCAGGCCCTAATGTACGAGCAGTACTTC | CASSQALMYEQYF
. | . | TRBJ2-5 | TRBV27 | TGTGCCAGCGCTCGCGACCAGCTAATGGAGACCCAGTACTTC | CASARDQLMETQYF